This TCR beta chain stems from a study of sequential checkpoint blockade in melanoma. Across the study: First-line arms were nivolumab then ipilimumab, or the reverse, randomized 1:1.

Repertoires were generated with immunoSEQ multiplex PCR, while TCRdb's copy carries only in-frame clones and drops some. Of 15,000 to 20,000 clones listed, roughly 59% are singletons. Treatment indicated: randomized to nivolumab then ipilimumab (arm A) or the reverse (arm B). Trimming took off 0 bases at V and 6 bases at J, with 23 bases between the two ends. The CDR3 extends over 18 amino acids. Per the germline V gene, CDR1 is SGDLS and CDR2 is YYNGEE. The sequence was collected from a human donor with melanoma. The material sequenced was CD8+ T cells sorted from blood (inferred from file names), taken from a patient given nivolumab and ipilimumab in sequence. The chain uses TRBV9 and TRBJ2-3; maybe TRBD2 (6 bases). CDR3 DNA sequence: TGTGCCAGCAGCGTAGAGCTCCCCTCGACGGCGGGACTTGATACGCAGTATTTT. Amino acids: CASSVELPSTAGLDTQYF.